The clone carrying this TCR beta chain was picked up one time. The antigen is not known. Measured with immunoSEQ multiplex PCR; TCRdb has only the in-frame clones, and not every one. The repertoire holds some 130,000 clones, with nearly 90% as singletons. The sample originates from a study of T cell responses to AZD1222 COVID-19 vaccine. Whole-study findings and limits: CD4 TCRs covered the whole spike, strongest at regions 160-218 and 743-854.

After removal of 6 bases from V and 3 bases from J, the junction contained 13 bases not matched to a gene. The CDR3 has 17 amino acids. Germline-derived CDR1 and CDR2 are SEHNR and FQNEAQ (reference sequence). The receptor comes from an adult who received the AZD1222 COVID-19 vaccine. This rearrangement joins TRBV7-9 to TRBJ2-3; 9 positions match TRBD2. The source was peripheral blood, collected 28 days after the second AZD1222 dose. The CDR3 protein is CASRPGLARLGTDTQYF. Written as DNA, the CDR3 is TGTGCCAGCAGGCCGGGACTAGCTCGCCTTGGTACAGATACGCAGTATTTT.